One sample yielded the 23 T cell receptor beta chains listed below, sequenced in a study of cytomegalovirus exposure and HLA in healthy donors. This PCR relied on a set of 60 Vbeta primers and 13 Jbeta primers. TCRdb keeps only in-frame clones here, not all; method: immunoSEQ multiplex PCR. The data contain around 150,000 clones, around nine tenths of them singletons. Sequencing was carried out using PBMCs. All receptors come from a woman aged 30 to 39 in good health and CMV-seronegative.

This chain joins TRBV12-1 and TRBJ1-6; the table names TRBD1, a call not compared with the DNA. TRBV12-1 is reported as a pseudogene. This CDR3 is 16 amino acids long. CDR3 DNA: TGTGCCAGCAGCGCCCTTGACAGGGAGACCAATTCACCCCTCCACTTT. Translation gives CASSALDRETNSPLHF.

The V and J genes are TRBV19 and TRBJ2-7; TRBD1 agrees at 8 bases. From germline, CDR1 is LNHDA and CDR2 SQIVND (reference sequence). V lost 2 bases, J lost 3 bases, and 6 bases stayed unmatched. The CDR3 is 15 residues long. CDR3 DNA sequence: TGTGCCAGTAGTATATCCGGGACAGGTGTCTACGAGCAGTACTTC. Its translation is CASSISGTGVYEQYF.

Only one count was recorded for this clone. This chain joins TRBV5-8 and TRBJ1-4, with 7 bases identical to TRBD1. CDR3 size: 15 residues. V was clipped by 0 bases and J by 8 bases; unmatched bases: 7. CDR1 is SGHTS, CDR2 YDEGEE, per germline. CDR3 region: CASSLGTRDREKLFF. The CDR3 region has the DNA TGTGCCAGCAGCTTGGGTACCCGGGACAGAGAAAAACTGTTTTTT.

The rearrangement links TRBV5-1 to TRBJ1-1; perhaps TRBD1 as D (5 bases). This CDR3 has 14 residues. Germline lookup yields CDR1 SGHRS and CDR2 YFSETQ. V lost 3 bases, J lost 5 bases, and 14 bases lay in between. This CDR3 is CASSSSLSGTEAFF. The CDR3 nucleotides read TGCGCCAGCAGCTCAAGTCTTTCAGGGACTGAAGCTTTCTTT.

V usage is TRBV28 and J usage is TRBJ2-1, with 7 positions matching TRBD1. The V gene's germline CDR1 is MDHEN and CDR2 SYDVKM. The CDR3 has 12 amino acids. V was clipped by 6 bases and J by 10 bases; unmatched bases: 6. The CDR3 bases are TGTGCCAGCAGGCCCACAGGGGAAGAGCAGTTCTTC. Translating it yields CASRPTGEEQFF.

CDR3 in DNA: TGCGCCAGCAGCCAAGAGCTAGCCGAACGGTCAGATACGCAGTATTTT. It specifies CASSQELAERSDTQYF. V and J are TRBV4-1 and TRBJ2-3; the D gene is possibly TRBD2 (5 bases). The germline V gene has CDR1 MGHRA and CDR2 YSYEKL. The germline V and J ends were trimmed by 0 bases and 4 bases, with 14 bases remaining between them. The CDR3 runs to 16 residues.

The rearrangement joins TRBV10-2 to TRBJ2-2, with TRBD2 identical over 7 bases. CDR1 WSHSY and CDR2 SAAADI come from the germline V gene. The CDR3 runs 15 residues. The V and J ends lost 2 bases and 5 bases, in that order; junction bases with no gene match: 5. The CDR3 nucleotides are TGCGCCAGCAGTGAGAGGGCGGGAGCGACCGGGGAGCTGTTTTTT. Protein product: CASSERAGATGELFF.

The CDR3: CASSLGGLDRRKLFF. The CDR3 nucleotides are TGCGCCAGCAGCTTGGGAGGATTGGACAGGAGAAAACTGTTTTTT. The rearrangement joins TRBV5-1 to TRBJ1-4, with 7 bases that match TRBD1. With 0 bases clipped from V and 10 bases from J, the junction kept 9 bases outside the gene matches. The germline gives CDR1 SGHRS, CDR2 YFSETQ. This CDR3 contains 15 residues.

V and J are TRBV7-2 and TRBJ2-7; 8 bases map to TRBD2. The CDR3 has 15 amino acids. Germline CDR1 SGHTA, CDR2 FQGNSA. With 1 base clipped from V and 2 bases from J, the junction kept 4 bases outside the gene matches. CDR3 nucleotides: TGTGCCAGCAGCTTAGGACTAGCGTTTACCTACGAGCAGTACTTC. Its protein product is CASSLGLAFTYEQYF.

V is TRBV28 and J is TRBJ2-3; 7 bases match TRBD1. V was pared by 6 bases and J by 1 base, with 25 bases of the junction left unmatched. Germline CDR1 is MDHEN and CDR2 is SYDVKM. This CDR3 is built from 21 residues. Here the CDR3 reads CASSPKKSQGRLLSRTDTQYF. The DNA of the CDR3 is TGTGCCAGCAGCCCTAAAAAATCACAGGGGCGCCTGTTGTCGCGCACAGATACGCAGTATTTT.

This clone has just one count. CDR3 nucleotides: TGCGCCAGCAGCCAAGATTCGTACCACCACGAGCAGTACTTC. Protein sequence: CASSQDSYHHEQYF. The rearrangement uses TRBV4-3 and TRBJ2-5; D unresolved. The last part of the DNA fits TRBJ2-7 better; the J call may be wrong. Looked up from germline, CDR1 is LGHNA and CDR2 is YSLEER. There are 14 residues in the CDR3.

The chain is built from TRBV7-9 and TRBJ2-2; 8 bases map to TRBD2. The V gene's germline CDR1 is SEHNR and CDR2 FQNEAQ (reference sequence). The CDR3 is 15 amino acids. J was trimmed by 5 bases and V by 7 bases; bases with no gene match: 9. The CDR3 loop is CASKRRAGETGELFF. The DNA of the CDR3 is TGTGCCAGCAAAAGGCGAGCGGGAGAAACCGGGGAGCTGTTTTTT. The whole variable domain, filled in from reference TRBV7-9 and TRBJ2-2, reads DTGVSQNPRHKITKRGQNVTFRCDPISEHNRLYWYRQTLGQGPEFLTYFQNEAQLEKSRLLSDRFSAERPKGSFSTLEIQRTEQGDSAMYLCASKRRAGETGELFFGEGSRLTVL.

The V and J genes are TRBV29-1 and TRBJ2-7, with 8 bases fitting TRBD1. V shed 0 bases, J shed 6 bases, and the junction held 10 bases outside the gene matches. CDR3 size: 15 residues. Germline V lookup: CDR1 SQVTM, CDR2 ANQGSEA. CDR3 in amino acids: CSVEDLGQDQGEQYF. The DNA for the CDR3 is TGCAGCGTTGAAGATCTGGGACAGGACCAAGGCGAGCAGTACTTC.

The chain carries TRBV5-4 and TRBJ2-7; possibly TRBD2 for D (5 bases). Germline loops: CDR1 SGHNT, CDR2 YYREEE (reference sequence). With 1 base removed from V and 3 bases from J, the gap between germline ends came to 11 bases. The CDR3 loop spans 14 amino acids. As DNA, the CDR3 is TGTGCCAGCAGCTTGACGACTAACGTCTACGAGCAGTACTTC. Translating gives CASSLTTNVYEQYF. The whole variable domain, remainder taken from reference TRBV5-4 and TRBJ2-7, is ETGVTQSPTHLIKTRGQQVTLRCSSQSGHNTVSWYQQALGQGPQFIFQYYREEENGRGNFPPRFSGLQFPNYSSELNVNALELDDSALYLCASSLTTNVYEQYFGPGTRLTVT.

This clone was observed a handful of times. The gene calls are TRBV6-1 and TRBJ1-1; D perhaps matches TRBD1 (5 bases). The germline V gene encodes CDR1 MNHNS and CDR2 SASEGT. Trimming took off 5 bases at V and 1 base at J, with 8 bases between the two ends. This CDR3 spans 13 amino acids. CDR3 residues: CASSWGQNTEAFF. CDR3 DNA: TGTGCCAGCAGTTGGGGCCAGAACACTGAAGCTTTCTTT.

As regards this clone: The sample holds other DNA sequences that translate to the same CDR3. The V call is TRBV5-1, the J call TRBJ1-5; D remains unclear. The CDR3 consists of 14 residues. The germline gives CDR1 SGHRS, CDR2 YFSETQ. Trimming removed 0 bases from V and 4 bases from J, with 8 bases in between. As DNA, the CDR3 is TGCGCCAGCAGCTTGGCCGGAGGGAATCAGCCCCAGCATTTT. Amino acids: CASSLAGGNQPQHF.

The chain employs TRBV5-1 and TRBJ2-2; D uncertain. The CDR3 length is 14 residues. Germline V gene data show CDR1 as SGHRS and CDR2 as YFSETQ. The germline V and J ends were trimmed by 1 base and 4 bases, with 8 bases remaining between them. The CDR3 DNA reads as TGCGCCAGCAGCTTGCGCACAAGCACCGGGGAGCTGTTTTTT. Translating it yields CASSLRTSTGELFF.

J is TRBJ1-1 and V is TRBV10-1; the match to TRBD1 covers 7 bases. Trimming took 4 bases from V and 0 from J; bases not matched to a gene: 8. The CDR3 totals 16 residues. CDR1 is WNHNN and CDR2 is SYGVQD in the germline V gene (reference sequence). The CDR3 region has the DNA TGCGCCAGCAGTGCGGACAGGATTGGAGTGAACACTGAAGCTTTCTTT. This translates into CASSADRIGVNTEAFF.

This chain connects TRBV4-2 to TRBJ2-1, with 7 bases lining up with TRBD2. The CDR3 covers 16 residues. With V trimmed by 0 bases and J by 0 bases, 2 bases remained unmatched. Germline loops: CDR1 LGHNA, CDR2 YNFKEQ. As DNA, the CDR3 is TGTGCCAGCAGCCAAGAGGGAGGGGACTCCTACAATGAGCAGTTCTTC. Its protein is CASSQEGGDSYNEQFF.

This clone came up a few times. This chain links TRBV4-2 with TRBJ2-3; D is unclear. CDR1 is LGHNA and CDR2 is YNFKEQ in the germline V gene. This CDR3 is built from 14 residues. Trimming pared 4 bases from V and 1 base from J, leaving 9 bases between. CDR3 bases: TGTGCCAGCAGCCCAGACCCTCGCACAGATACGCAGTATTTT. This gives the protein CASSPDPRTDTQYF.

The rearrangement joins TRBV6-1 to TRBJ1-3; D gene ambiguous. CDR1 is MNHNS, CDR2 SASEGT, per germline. CDR3 length: 14 amino acids. The V end lost 6 bases, the J end lost 1 base, and 10 bases lay between the germline ends. The CDR3 sequence: CASRAGGSGNTIYF. The CDR3 DNA reads TGTGCCAGCAGGGCCGGAGGATCTGGAAACACCATATATTTT.

V and J are TRBV13 and TRBJ1-2; the D gene is possibly TRBD1 (5 bases). The V gene lost 8 bases and the J gene lost 8 bases, with 18 bases spanning the gap. Looked up from germline, CDR1 is PRHDT and CDR2 is FYEKMQ (reference sequence). CDR3 size: 13 residues. DNA for the CDR3: TGTGCCAGCTCTACCTCAGGGTCGTTCGGCTACACCTTC. Amino acid sequence: CASSTSGSFGYTF.

This rearrangement joins TRBV7-2 to TRBJ2-5; 7 nucleotides align to TRBD1. The CDR3 totals 13 residues. Germline V gene sequence: CDR1 SGHTA, CDR2 FQGNSA. With V trimmed by 1 base and J by 5 bases, 1 base remained unmatched. CDR3 amino acids: CASSLDRGETQYF. CDR3 DNA: TGTGCCAGCAGCTTAGACAGGGGTGAGACCCAGTACTTC.